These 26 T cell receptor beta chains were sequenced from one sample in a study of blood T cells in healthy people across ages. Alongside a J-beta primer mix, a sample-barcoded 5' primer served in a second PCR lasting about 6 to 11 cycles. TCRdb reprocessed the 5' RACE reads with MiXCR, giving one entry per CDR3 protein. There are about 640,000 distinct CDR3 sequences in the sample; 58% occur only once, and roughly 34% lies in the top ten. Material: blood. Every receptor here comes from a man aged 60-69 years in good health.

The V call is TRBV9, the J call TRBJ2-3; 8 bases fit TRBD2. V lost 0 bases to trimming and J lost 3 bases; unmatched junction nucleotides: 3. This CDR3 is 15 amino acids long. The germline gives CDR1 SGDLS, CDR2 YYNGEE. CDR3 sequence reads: CASSVAPGGTDTQYF. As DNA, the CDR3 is TGTGCCAGCAGCGTAGCTCCGGGGGGGACAGATACGCAGTATTTT.

CDR3 loop: CSVGSGPEAQYF. For the CDR3, the DNA is TGCAGCGTTGGATCAGGGCCTGAGGCCCAGTACTTC. The gene calls are TRBV29-1 and TRBJ2-5, with D perhaps matching TRBD1 (5 bases). Germline V lookup: CDR1 SQVTM, CDR2 ANQGSEA. Trimming left V 4 bases short and J 9 bases short, with 15 bases between. This CDR3 is 12 amino acids long.

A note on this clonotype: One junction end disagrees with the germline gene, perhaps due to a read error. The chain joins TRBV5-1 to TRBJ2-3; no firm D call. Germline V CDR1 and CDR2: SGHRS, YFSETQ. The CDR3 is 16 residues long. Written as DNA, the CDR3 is TGCGCCAGCAGCCTGCCCGGACCGCCCAGCACAGATACGCGGTATTTT. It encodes CASSLPGPPSTDTRYF.

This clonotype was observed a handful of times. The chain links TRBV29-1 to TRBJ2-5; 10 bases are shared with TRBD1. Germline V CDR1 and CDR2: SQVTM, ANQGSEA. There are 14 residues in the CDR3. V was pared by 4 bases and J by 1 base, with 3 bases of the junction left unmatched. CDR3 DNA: TGCAGCGTTGGGGGGACAGGGGTCCAAGAGACCCAGTACTTC. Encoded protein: CSVGGTGVQETQYF.

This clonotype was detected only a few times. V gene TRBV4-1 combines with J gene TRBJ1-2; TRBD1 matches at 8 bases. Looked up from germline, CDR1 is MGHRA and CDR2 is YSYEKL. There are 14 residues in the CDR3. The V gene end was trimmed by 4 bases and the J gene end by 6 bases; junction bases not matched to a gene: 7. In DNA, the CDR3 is TGCGCCAGCAGCCCGTCAGGGGGCGGGAATGGCTACACCTTC. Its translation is CASSPSGGGNGYTF.

In DNA form, the CDR3 reads TGTGCCAGCAGCTTAGATCGCGGGACAGCAACCTACGAGCAGTACTTC. It specifies CASSLDRGTATYEQYF. The chain uses TRBV11-3 and TRBJ2-7; a possible D gene is TRBD1 (7 bases). Trimming left V 0 bases short and J 2 bases short, with 14 bases between. This CDR3 is 16 amino acids long. Germline V gives CDR1 SGHNT, CDR2 YENEEA.

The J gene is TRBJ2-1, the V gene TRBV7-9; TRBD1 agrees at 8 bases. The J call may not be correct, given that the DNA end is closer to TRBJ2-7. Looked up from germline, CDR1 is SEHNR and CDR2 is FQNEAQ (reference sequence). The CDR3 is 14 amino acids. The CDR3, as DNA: TGTGCCAGCAGCTGGGGACAGGCTTACAATGAGCAGTACTTC. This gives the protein CASSWGQAYNEQYF.

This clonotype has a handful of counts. CDR3 coding DNA: TGTGCCAGCAGCCTATATTCGGGGGGAGATGAGACCCAGTACTTC. It encodes CASSLYSGGDETQYF. This chain uses TRBV7-9 with TRBJ2-5; 7 bases map to TRBD2. V lost 5 bases and J lost 5; bases outside the gene matches: 11. Germline values: CDR1 SEHNR, CDR2 FQNEAQ (reference sequence). CDR3 length: 15 residues.

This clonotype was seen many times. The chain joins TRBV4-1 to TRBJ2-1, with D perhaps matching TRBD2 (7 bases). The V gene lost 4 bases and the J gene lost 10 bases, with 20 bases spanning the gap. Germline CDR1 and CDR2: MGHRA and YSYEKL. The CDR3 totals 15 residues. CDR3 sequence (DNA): TGCGCCAGCAGCCCCCGGGGGGCTGGTCAAGGCGAGCAGTTCTTC. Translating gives CASSPRGAGQGEQFF.

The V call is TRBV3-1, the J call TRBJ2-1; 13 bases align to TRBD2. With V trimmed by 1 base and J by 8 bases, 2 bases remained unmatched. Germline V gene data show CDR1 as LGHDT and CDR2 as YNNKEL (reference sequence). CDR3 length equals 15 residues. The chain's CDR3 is CASSQGTSGGYEQFF. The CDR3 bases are TGTGCCAGCAGCCAAGGGACTAGCGGGGGTTATGAGCAGTTCTTC.

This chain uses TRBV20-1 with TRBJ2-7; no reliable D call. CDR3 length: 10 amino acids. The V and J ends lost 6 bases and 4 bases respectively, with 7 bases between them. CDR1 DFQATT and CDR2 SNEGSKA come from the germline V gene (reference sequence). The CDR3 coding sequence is TGCAGTGCCCAGGAGTACGAGCAGTACTTC. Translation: CSAQEYEQYF.

This CDR3 reads CSVEGSTYGYTF. The CDR3 nucleotides read TGCAGCGTTGAGGGCAGCACCTATGGCTACACCTTC. V usage is TRBV29-1 and J usage is TRBJ1-2; D is uncertain. This CDR3 is built from 12 residues. V was cut by 3 bases and J by 4 bases, with 9 bases left in between. Germline values: CDR1 SQVTM, CDR2 ANQGSEA.

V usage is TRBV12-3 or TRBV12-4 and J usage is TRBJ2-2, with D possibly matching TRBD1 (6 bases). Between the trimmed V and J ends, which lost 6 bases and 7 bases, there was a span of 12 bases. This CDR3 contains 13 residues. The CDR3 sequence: CASSVQGNGELFF. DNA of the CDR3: TGTGCCAGCAGCGTACAGGGTAACGGGGAGCTGTTTTTT.

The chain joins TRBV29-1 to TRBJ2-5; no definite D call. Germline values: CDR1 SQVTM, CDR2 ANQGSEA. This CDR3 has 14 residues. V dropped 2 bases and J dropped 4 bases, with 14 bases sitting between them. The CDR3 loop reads CSVERSGSGETQYF. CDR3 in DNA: TGCAGCGTTGAAAGATCAGGCTCGGGAGAGACCCAGTACTTC.

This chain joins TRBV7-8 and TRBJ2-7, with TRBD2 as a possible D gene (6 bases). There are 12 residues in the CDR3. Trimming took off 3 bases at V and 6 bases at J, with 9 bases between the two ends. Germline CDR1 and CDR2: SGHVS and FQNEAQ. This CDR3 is CASSFRGTEQYF. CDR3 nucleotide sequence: TGTGCCAGCAGCTTTCGGGGGACCGAGCAGTACTTC.

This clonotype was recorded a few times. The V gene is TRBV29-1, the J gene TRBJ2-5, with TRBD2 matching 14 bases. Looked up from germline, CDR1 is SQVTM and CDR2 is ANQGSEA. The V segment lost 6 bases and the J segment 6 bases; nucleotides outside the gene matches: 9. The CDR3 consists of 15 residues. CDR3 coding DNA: TGCAGCGTGGGCCTGACTAGCGGGGGGGATAAGACCCAGTACTTC. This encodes CSVGLTSGGDKTQYF. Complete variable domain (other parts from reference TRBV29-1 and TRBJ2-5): SAVISQKPSRDICQRGTSLTIQCQVDSQVTMMFWYRQQPGQSLTLIATANQGSEATYESGFVIDKFPISRPNLTFSTLTVSNMSPEDSSIYLCSVGLTSGGDKTQYFGPGTRLLVL.

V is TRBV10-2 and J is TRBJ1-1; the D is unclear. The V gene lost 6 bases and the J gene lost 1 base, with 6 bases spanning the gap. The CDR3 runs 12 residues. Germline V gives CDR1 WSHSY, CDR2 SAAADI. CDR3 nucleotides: TGCGCCAGCAGCATCAGGAACACTGAAGCTTTCTTT. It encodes CASSIRNTEAFF.

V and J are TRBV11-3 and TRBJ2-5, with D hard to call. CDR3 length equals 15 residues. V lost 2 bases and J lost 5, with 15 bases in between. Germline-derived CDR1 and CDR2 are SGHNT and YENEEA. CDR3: CASSLRPGTGETQYF. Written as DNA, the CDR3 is TGTGCCAGCAGCTTAAGGCCCGGTACGGGTGAGACCCAGTACTTC. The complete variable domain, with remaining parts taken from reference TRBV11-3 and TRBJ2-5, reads EAGVVQSPRYKIIEKKQPVAFWCNPISGHNTLYWYLQNLGQGPELLIRYENEEAVDDSQLPKDRFSAERLKGVDSTLKIQPAELGDSAVYLCASSLRPGTGETQYFGPGTRLLVL.

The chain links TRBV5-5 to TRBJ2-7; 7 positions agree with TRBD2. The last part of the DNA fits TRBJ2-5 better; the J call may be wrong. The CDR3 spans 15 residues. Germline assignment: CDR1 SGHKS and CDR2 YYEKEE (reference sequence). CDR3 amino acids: CASSLGASGIETQYF. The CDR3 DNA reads TGTGCCAGCAGCTTGGGTGCTAGCGGAATAGAGACCCAGTACTTC.

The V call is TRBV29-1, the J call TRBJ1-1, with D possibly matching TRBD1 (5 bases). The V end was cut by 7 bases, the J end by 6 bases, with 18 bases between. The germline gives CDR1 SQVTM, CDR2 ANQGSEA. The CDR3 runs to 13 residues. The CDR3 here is CSGGQVREAEAFF. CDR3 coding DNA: TGCAGCGGGGGTCAGGTCAGGGAGGCTGAAGCTTTCTTT.

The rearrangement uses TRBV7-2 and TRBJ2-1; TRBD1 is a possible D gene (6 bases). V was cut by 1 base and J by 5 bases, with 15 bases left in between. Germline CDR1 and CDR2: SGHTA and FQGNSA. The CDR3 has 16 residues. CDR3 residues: CASSLESRGWDNEQFF. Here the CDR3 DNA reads TGTGCCAGCAGCTTAGAGAGCAGGGGATGGGACAATGAGCAGTTCTTC.

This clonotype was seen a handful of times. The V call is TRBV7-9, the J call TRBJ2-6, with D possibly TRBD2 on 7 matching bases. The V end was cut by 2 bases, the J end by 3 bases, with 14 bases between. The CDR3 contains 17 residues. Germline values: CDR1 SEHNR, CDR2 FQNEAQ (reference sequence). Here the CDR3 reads CASSLFRGAGGANVLTF. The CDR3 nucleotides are TGTGCCAGCAGCTTATTCCGGGGGGCCGGTGGGGCCAACGTCCTGACTTTC.

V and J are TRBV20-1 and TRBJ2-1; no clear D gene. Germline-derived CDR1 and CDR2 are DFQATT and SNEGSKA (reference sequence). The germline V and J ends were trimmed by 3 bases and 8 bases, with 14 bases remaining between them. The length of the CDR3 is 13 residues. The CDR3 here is CSASAARTYEQFF. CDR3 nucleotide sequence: TGCAGTGCTAGCGCGGCTCGAACCTATGAGCAGTTCTTC.

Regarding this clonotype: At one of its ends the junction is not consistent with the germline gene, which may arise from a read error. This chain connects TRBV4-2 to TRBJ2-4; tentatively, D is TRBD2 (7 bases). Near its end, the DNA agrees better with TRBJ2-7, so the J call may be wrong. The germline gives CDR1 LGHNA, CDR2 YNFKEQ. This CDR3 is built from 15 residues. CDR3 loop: CASSQDGGAVLEQYF. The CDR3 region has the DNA TGTGCCAGCAGTCAAGATGGGGGGGCGGTCCTCGAGCAGTACTTC.

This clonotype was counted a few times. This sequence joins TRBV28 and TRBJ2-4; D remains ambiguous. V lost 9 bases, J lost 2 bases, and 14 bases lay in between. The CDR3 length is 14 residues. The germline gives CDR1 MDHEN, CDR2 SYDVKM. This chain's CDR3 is CASCLPATKNIQYF. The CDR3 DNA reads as TGTGCCAGTTGCCTCCCCGCGACCAAAAACATTCAGTACTTC.

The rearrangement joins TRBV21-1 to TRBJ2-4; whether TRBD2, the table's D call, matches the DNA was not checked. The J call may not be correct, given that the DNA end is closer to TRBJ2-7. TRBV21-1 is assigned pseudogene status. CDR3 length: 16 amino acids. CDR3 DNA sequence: TGTGCCAGCAGCAAAGTCGGCAGGTGGGGCCTCTACGAGCAGTACTTC. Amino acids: CASSKVGRWGLYEQYF.